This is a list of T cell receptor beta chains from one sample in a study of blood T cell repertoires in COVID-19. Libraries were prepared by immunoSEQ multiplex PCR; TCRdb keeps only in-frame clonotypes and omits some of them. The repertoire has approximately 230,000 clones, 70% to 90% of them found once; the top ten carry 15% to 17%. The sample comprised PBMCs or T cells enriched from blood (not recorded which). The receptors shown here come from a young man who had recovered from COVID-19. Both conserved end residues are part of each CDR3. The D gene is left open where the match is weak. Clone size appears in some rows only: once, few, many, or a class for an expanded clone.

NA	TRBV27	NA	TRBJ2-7	CASSLIYPPLGPYEQYF	TGTGCCAGCAGTTTAATATACCCCCCACTAGGCCCCTACGAGCAGTACTTC
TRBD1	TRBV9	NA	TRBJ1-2	CASSVGSALGQGGYGYTF	TGTGCCAGCAGCGTAGGATCGGCGTTGGGACAGGGAGGCTATGGCTACACCTTC
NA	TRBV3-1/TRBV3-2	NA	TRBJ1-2	CASSQQVYGYTF	TGTGCCAGCAGCCAACAGGTCTATGGCTACACCTTC
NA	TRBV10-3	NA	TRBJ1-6	CAISGETRPRALHF	TGTGCCATCAGTGGGGAGACGCGTCCTCGGGCCCTCCACTTT
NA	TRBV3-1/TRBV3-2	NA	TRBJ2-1	CASSQEEAAPNNEQFF	TGTGCCAGCAGCCAAGAGGAGGCGGCCCCCAACAATGAGCAGTTCTTC
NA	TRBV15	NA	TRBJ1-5	CATSMLKSQPQHF	TGTGCCACCAGCATGTTAAAGAGTCAGCCCCAGCATTTT
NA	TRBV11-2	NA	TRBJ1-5	CASSMSSGVINQPQHF	TGTGCCAGCAGCATGTCCAGCGGAGTGATCAATCAGCCCCAGCATTTT
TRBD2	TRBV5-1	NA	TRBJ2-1	CASSLSGSPTYNEQFF	TGCGCCAGCAGCCTTAGCGGGAGCCCGACCTACAATGAGCAGTTCTTC
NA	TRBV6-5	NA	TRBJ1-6	CASTGRGINSPLHF	TGTGCCAGCACCGGTAGAGGAATTAATTCACCCCTCCACTTT
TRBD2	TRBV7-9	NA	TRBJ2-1	CASSLGGRAHNEQFF	TGTGCCAGCAGCTTAGGCGGGAGGGCCCACAATGAGCAGTTCTTC
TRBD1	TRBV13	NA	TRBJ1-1	CASSTQGVTEAFF	TGTGCCAGCAGCACTCAGGGGGTCACTGAAGCTTTCTTT
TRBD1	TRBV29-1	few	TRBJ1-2	CSVGQGGSYGYTF	TGCAGCGTAGGACAGGGCGGTAGCTATGGCTACACCTTC
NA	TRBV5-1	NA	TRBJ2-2	CASSREGNTGELFF	TGCGCCAGCTCCCGAGAGGGGAACACCGGGGAGCTGTTTTTT
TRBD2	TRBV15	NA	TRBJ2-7	CATTEVAGLGEQYF	TGTGCCACCACCGAGGTGGCAGGACTAGGCGAGCAGTACTTC
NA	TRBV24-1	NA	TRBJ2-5	CATSDKETQYF	TGTGCCACCAGTGACAAAGAGACCCAGTACTTC
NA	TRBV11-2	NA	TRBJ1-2	CASSLGGDYGYTF	TGTGCCAGCAGCTTAGGGGGGGACTATGGCTACACCTTC
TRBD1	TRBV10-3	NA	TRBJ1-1	CASGTVNTEAFF	TGTGCCAGCGGGACAGTGAACACTGAAGCTTTCTTT
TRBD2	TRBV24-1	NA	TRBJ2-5	CATSDTSGNQETQYF	TGTGCCACCAGTGATACGAGCGGGAACCAAGAGACCCAGTACTTC
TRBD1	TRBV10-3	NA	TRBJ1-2	CASETGGPGGYTF	TGTGCCAGCGAGACAGGGGGGCCTGGCGGCTACACCTTC
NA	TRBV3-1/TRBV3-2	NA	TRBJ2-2	CASSPGTGELFF	TGTGCCAGCAGCCCAGGGACCGGGGAGCTGTTTTTT
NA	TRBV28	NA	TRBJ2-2	CASRLLANTGELFF	TGTGCCAGCAGGCTACTAGCGAACACCGGGGAGCTGTTTTTT
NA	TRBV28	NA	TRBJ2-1	CASSLLGDNRNEQFF	TGTGCCAGCAGTTTGTTAGGGGATAATCGCAATGAGCAGTTCTTC
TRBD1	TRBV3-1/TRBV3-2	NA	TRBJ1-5	CASSQQTGAHQPQHF	TGTGCCAGCAGCCAACAGACAGGGGCCCATCAGCCCCAGCATTTT
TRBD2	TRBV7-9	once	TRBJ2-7	CASSSPETSGVYEQYF	TGTGCCAGCAGCTCCCCCGAGACTAGCGGGGTCTACGAGCAGTACTTC
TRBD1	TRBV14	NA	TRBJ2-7	CASSYRQGRRDEQYF	TGTGCCAGCAGCTACAGACAGGGGAGGCGAGACGAGCAGTACTTC
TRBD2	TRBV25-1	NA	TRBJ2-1	CASTERGVRYNEQFF	TGTGCCAGTACTGAGCGGGGAGTACGCTACAATGAGCAGTTCTTC
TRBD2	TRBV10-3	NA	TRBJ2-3	CAISDRTRGVGTDTQYF	TGTGCCATCAGTGACCGCACGCGGGGGGTTGGCACAGATACGCAGTATTTT
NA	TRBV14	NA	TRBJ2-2	CASRLTLNTGELFF	TGTGCCTCGAGGCTTACCCTGAACACCGGGGAGCTGTTTTTT
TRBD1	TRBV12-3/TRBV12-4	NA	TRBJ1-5	CASRGQGDQPQHF	TGTGCCAGCAGGGGACAGGGAGATCAGCCCCAGCATTTT
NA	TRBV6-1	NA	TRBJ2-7	CASSEALGRANEQYF	TGTGCCAGCAGTGAAGCGCTCGGCAGGGCCAACGAGCAGTACTTC
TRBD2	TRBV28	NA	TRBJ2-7	CASSLVTSGRTEQYF	TGTGCCAGCAGCTTGGTTACTAGCGGGAGAACCGAGCAGTACTTC
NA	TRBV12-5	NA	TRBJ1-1	CASGLGPATLKTEAFF	TGTGCTAGTGGTTTGGGGCCTGCCACCCTGAAAACTGAAGCTTTCTTT
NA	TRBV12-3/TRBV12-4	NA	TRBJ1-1	CASSLRVNTEAFF	TGTGCCAGCAGTCTCAGGGTGAACACTGAAGCTTTCTTT
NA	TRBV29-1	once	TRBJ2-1	CSVVGGRGNEQFF	TGCAGCGTTGTCGGGGGAAGGGGCAATGAGCAGTTCTTC
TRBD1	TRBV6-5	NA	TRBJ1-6	CASSIQGTTSPLHF	TGTGCCAGCAGTATACAGGGGACAACTTCACCCCTCCACTTT
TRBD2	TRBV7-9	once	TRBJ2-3	CASSWALAGGWSDTQYF	TGTGCCAGCAGCTGGGCACTAGCGGGGGGGTGGTCAGATACGCAGTATTTT
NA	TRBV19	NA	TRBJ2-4	CASNPGGGGYIQYF	TGTGCCAGTAACCCTGGAGGGGGCGGCTACATTCAGTACTTC
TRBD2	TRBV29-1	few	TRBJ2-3	CSGGGATDTQYF	TGCAGCGGCGGGGGGGCGACAGATACGCAGTATTTT
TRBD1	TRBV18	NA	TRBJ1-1	CASSPPGQGIMNTEAFF	TGTGCCAGCTCACCACCGGGACAGGGGATAATGAACACTGAAGCTTTCTTT
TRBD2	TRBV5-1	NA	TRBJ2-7	CASSLLGGNPYEQYF	TGCGCCAGCAGCCTCCTGGGGGGGAATCCCTACGAGCAGTACTTC